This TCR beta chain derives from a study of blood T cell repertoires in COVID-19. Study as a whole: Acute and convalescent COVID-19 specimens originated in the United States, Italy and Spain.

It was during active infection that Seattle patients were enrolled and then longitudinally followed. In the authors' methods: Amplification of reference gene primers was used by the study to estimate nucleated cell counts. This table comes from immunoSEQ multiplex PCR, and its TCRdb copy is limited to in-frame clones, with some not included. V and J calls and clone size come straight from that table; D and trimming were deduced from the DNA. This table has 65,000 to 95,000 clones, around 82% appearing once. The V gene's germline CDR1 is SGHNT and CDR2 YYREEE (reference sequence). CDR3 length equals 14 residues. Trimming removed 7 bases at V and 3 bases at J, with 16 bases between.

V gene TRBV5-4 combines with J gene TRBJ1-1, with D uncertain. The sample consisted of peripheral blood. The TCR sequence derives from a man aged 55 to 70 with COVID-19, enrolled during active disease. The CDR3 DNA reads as TGTGCCAGCGCCATCACGGGTTGGGACACTGAAGCTTTCTTT. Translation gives CASAITGWDTEAFF.